The source of this T cell receptor beta chain is a study of T cell responses to AZD1222 COVID-19 vaccine. The CDR3 is 15 amino acids. Germline CDR1 and CDR2: SGHVS and FQNEAQ. The trim removed 3 bases at V and 5 bases at J, leaving 7 bases unmatched. TCRdb's copy holds only in-frame clones and misses some; the assay was immunoSEQ multiplex PCR. The top ten clones hold roughly 3.3% of a sample with 99,000 or so clones, around 86% of them seen once. This clone was counted a single time. The sequences come from peripheral blood, collected 28 days after the second dose of the MenACWY control vaccine. The sequence derives from an adult who received the MenACWY meningococcal vaccine as a control. The J gene is TRBJ2-5, the V gene TRBV7-8; TRBD1 agrees at 9 bases. CDR3 residues: CASSFTGGAGETQYF. In DNA form, the CDR3 reads TGTGCCAGCAGCTTTACAGGGGGCGCGGGGGAGACCCAGTACTTC.